The 16 T cell receptor beta chains below all came from one sample that was sequenced in a study of blood T cell repertoires in COVID-19. The table came from immunoSEQ multiplex PCR; TCRdb's copy has only in-frame clones and leaves some out. The repertoire holds some 390,000 clones, with roughly nine tenths as singletons. Sequences were obtained from PBMCs or T cells enriched from blood (not recorded which). These receptors were obtained from a man aged 25-40 years who had recovered from COVID-19.

The chain employs TRBV27 and TRBJ2-1; 7 bases fit TRBD2. The J segment lost 3 bases and the V segment lost 5 bases, leaving 4 bases of the junction unmatched. This CDR3 contains 14 residues. Germline V gene sequence: CDR1 MNHEY, CDR2 SMNVEV (reference sequence). The CDR3, as DNA: TGTGCCAGCAGTCCTAGGGACTACTACAATGAGCAGTTCTTC. Translated, it gives CASSPRDYYNEQFF.

The CDR3 region is CSVGLLLPYNEQFF. The CDR3 region has the DNA TGCAGCGTTGGGTTACTTTTACCCTACAATGAGCAGTTCTTC. J is TRBJ2-1 and V is TRBV29-1; no definite D call. There are 14 residues in the CDR3. The ends were cut back, 4 bases at V and 2 bases at J, with 12 bases in the middle. Germline CDR1 and CDR2: SQVTM and ANQGSEA.

The chain combines TRBV7-2 with TRBJ2-7, with TRBD2 matching 8 bases. Germline V gene data show CDR1 as SGHTA and CDR2 as FQGNSA. The CDR3 has 14 residues. Trimming cost V 3 bases and J 7 bases; bases outside gene matches: 8. In DNA form, the CDR3 reads TGTGCCAGCAGCTTTAGCGGGGCTCTACGGGAGCAGTACTTC. This gives the protein CASSFSGALREQYF.

The genes are TRBV19 and TRBJ1-1, with TRBD1 identical over 9 bases. CDR1 and CDR2 (germline): LNHDA, SQIVND (reference sequence). The CDR3 extends over 15 amino acids. V lost 6 bases, J lost 8 bases, and 13 bases stayed unmatched. The CDR3 spells CASRHRGRRNEEAFF. DNA for the CDR3: TGTGCCAGTAGGCACAGGGGGCGTCGGAATGAGGAAGCTTTCTTT.

The CDR3: CATSGSGRTDEQFF. The CDR3 DNA reads as TGTGCCACCTCGGGGAGCGGGAGAACGGATGAGCAGTTCTTC. This chain links TRBV10-3 with TRBJ2-1, with 8 bases fitting TRBD2. V shed 10 bases, J shed 8 bases, and the junction held 13 bases outside the gene matches. The CDR3 totals 14 residues. Germline values: CDR1 ENHRY, CDR2 SYGVKD.

This clone was counted once. The chain employs TRBV7-2 and TRBJ2-7, with D maybe TRBD1 (5 bases). The germline CDR1 and CDR2 sequences are SGHTA and FQGNSA. Trimming removed 1 base from V and 2 bases from J, with 12 bases in between. The CDR3 sequence is 15 residues long. CDR3 in amino acids: CASSLGSTDPYEQYF. The CDR3 DNA is TGTGCCAGCAGCTTAGGTTCGACAGACCCCTACGAGCAGTACTTC.

V gene TRBV28 combines with J gene TRBJ1-1, with D unresolved. Per the germline V gene, CDR1 is MDHEN and CDR2 is SYDVKM. Trimming left V 9 bases short and J 0 bases short, with 11 bases between. The CDR3 has 13 residues. CDR3 bases: TGTGCCAGTAAACAGAATGTGAACACTGAAGCTTTCTTT. Translating it yields CASKQNVNTEAFF.

The V call is TRBV3-1 (or the pseudogene TRBV3-2), the J call TRBJ1-5; D unresolved. The CDR3 totals 14 residues. Trimming shortened V by 2 bases and J by 1 base, and 6 bases separated the two germline ends. The germline gives CDR1 LGHDT, CDR2 YNNKEL (reference sequence). CDR3: CASSQWRSNQPQHF. DNA of the CDR3: TGTGCCAGCAGCCAATGGAGGAGCAATCAGCCCCAGCATTTT.

V gene TRBV5-6 combines with J gene TRBJ1-2; no reliable D call. The CDR3 spans 12 residues. The V gene's germline CDR1 is SGHDT and CDR2 YYEEEE. Trimming took off 6 bases at V and 0 bases at J, with 6 bases between the two ends. CDR3 amino acids: CASMGANYGYTF. The CDR3 bases are TGTGCCAGCATGGGAGCTAACTATGGCTACACCTTC. The complete variable domain, with remaining parts taken from reference TRBV5-6 and TRBJ1-2, reads DAGVTQSPTHLIKTRGQQVTLRCSPKSGHDTVSWYQQALGQGPQFIFQYYEEEERQRGNFPDRFSGHQFPNYSSELNVNALLLGDSALYLCASMGANYGYTFGSGTRLTVV.

This chain joins TRBV28 and TRBJ1-6; perhaps TRBD1 as D (5 bases). The CDR3 contains 14 residues. The V gene lost 8 bases and the J gene lost 6 bases, with 14 bases spanning the gap. Germline CDR1 and CDR2: MDHEN and SYDVKM. CDR3: CASGAGLTNSPLHF. CDR3 bases: TGTGCCAGCGGGGCAGGGCTGACTAATTCACCCCTCCACTTT. Full variable domain (rest looked up from reference TRBV28 and TRBJ1-6): DVKVTQSSRYLVKRTGEKVFLECVQDMDHENMFWYRQDPGLGLRLIYFSYDVKMKEKGDIPEGYSVSREKKERFSLILESASTNQTSMYLCASGAGLTNSPLHFGNGTRLTVT.

The CDR3 loop reads CASSQVTGGQETQYF. DNA of the CDR3: TGCGCCAGCAGCCAGGTGACAGGGGGCCAAGAGACCCAGTACTTC. The chain is built from TRBV4-1 and TRBJ2-5, with 9 bases aligning to TRBD1. The CDR3 has 15 amino acids. Trimming took 3 bases from V and 1 from J; bases not matched to a gene: 3. CDR1 is MGHRA and CDR2 is YSYEKL in the germline V gene.

The chain recombines TRBV5-5 with TRBJ2-7; D gene ambiguous. Looked up from germline, CDR1 is SGHKS and CDR2 is YYEKEE (reference sequence). The CDR3 loop spans 15 amino acids. V lost 3 bases, J lost 1 base, and 14 bases lay in between. CDR3 region: CASSSNGRLSYEQYF. The CDR3 DNA follows: TGTGCCAGCAGCTCCAACGGTCGGTTATCCTACGAGCAGTACTTC.

The chain has TRBV7-9 and TRBJ2-1; D may be TRBD2 (5 bases). The length of the CDR3 is 15 residues. The germline CDR1 and CDR2 sequences are SEHNR and FQNEAQ (reference sequence). The V and J ends lost 5 bases and 2 bases respectively, with 13 bases between them. The chain's CDR3 is CASSPEGSTYNEQFF. The CDR3 nucleotides are TGTGCCAGCAGCCCCGAGGGCAGCACCTACAATGAGCAGTTCTTC.

The chain combines TRBV7-8 with TRBJ2-7, with TRBD1 matching over 7 bases. V was pared by 0 bases and J by 4 bases, with 3 bases of the junction left unmatched. The CDR3 spans 14 residues. The germline gives CDR1 SGHVS, CDR2 FQNEAQ. The CDR3: CASSLAGQRYEQYF. In nucleotides, the CDR3 is TGTGCCAGCAGCTTAGCGGGACAGCGGTACGAGCAGTACTTC.

This chain links TRBV9 with TRBJ2-1, with D possibly TRBD1 on 7 matching bases. Germline V gene sequence: CDR1 SGDLS, CDR2 YYNGEE. Trimming shortened V by 3 bases and J by 4 bases, and 17 bases separated the two germline ends. The CDR3 spans 16 residues. In DNA form, the CDR3 reads TGTGCCAGCAGCGGACGCCGGTCAGGGGGGTACAATGAGCAGTTCTTC. Protein sequence: CASSGRRSGGYNEQFF.

CDR3 loop: CASSDQGSSNTEAFF. The CDR3 bases are TGTGCCAGCAGTGACCAGGGGTCGTCGAACACTGAAGCTTTCTTT. The V gene is TRBV6-4, the J gene TRBJ1-1, with D possibly matching TRBD1 (6 bases). Germline values: CDR1 MRHNA, CDR2 SNTAGT. This CDR3 region has 15 residues. V shed 2 bases and J shed 1 base, with 11 bases lying between them.